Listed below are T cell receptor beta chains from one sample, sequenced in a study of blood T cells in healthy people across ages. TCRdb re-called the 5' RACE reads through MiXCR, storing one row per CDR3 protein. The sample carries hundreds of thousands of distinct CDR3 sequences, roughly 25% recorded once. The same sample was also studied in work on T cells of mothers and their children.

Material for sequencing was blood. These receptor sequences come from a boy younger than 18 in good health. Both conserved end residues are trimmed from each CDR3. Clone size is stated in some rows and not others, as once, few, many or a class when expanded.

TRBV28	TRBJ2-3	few	ASARGSPLGTQY
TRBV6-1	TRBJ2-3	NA	ASSVRTSGADTQY
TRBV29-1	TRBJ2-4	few	SVEGQGTTQY
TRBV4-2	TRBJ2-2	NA	ASSQGTGGWTGELF
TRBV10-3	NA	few	AISGTPRAHEQY
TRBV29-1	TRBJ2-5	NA	SVEWGVGQETQY
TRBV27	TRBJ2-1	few	ASSSSQGGEQF
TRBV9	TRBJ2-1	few	ASSGALNEQF
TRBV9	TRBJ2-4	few	ASSPWGGTLNIQY
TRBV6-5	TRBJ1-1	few	ASSYGQGGHNTEAF
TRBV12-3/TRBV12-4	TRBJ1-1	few	ASSPVHSSEAF
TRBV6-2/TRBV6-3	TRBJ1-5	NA	ASSYLTGSRQPQH
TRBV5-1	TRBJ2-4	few	ASSRGDTSNIQY
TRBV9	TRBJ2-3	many	ASSTGGLAGITDTQY
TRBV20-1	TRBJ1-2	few	SANDQYQPGYT
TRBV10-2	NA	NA	ASSENSGYGTQY
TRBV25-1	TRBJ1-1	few	ASSDPSAGHTEAF
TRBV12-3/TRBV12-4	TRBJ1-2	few	ASSLVPSQTYGYT
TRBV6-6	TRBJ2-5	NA	ASSYSIRNQETQY
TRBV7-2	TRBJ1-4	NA	ASRRQGYEKLF
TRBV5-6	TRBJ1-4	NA	ASSRGQGTEKLF
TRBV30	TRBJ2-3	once	AWSRDTSTDTQY
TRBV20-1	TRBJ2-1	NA	SALQGRGFYNEQF
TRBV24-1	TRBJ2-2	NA	AMTVPRTSGGANTGELF
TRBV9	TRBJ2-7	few	ASSVAQLAGDEQY
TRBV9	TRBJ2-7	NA	ASSVEGDSSYEQY